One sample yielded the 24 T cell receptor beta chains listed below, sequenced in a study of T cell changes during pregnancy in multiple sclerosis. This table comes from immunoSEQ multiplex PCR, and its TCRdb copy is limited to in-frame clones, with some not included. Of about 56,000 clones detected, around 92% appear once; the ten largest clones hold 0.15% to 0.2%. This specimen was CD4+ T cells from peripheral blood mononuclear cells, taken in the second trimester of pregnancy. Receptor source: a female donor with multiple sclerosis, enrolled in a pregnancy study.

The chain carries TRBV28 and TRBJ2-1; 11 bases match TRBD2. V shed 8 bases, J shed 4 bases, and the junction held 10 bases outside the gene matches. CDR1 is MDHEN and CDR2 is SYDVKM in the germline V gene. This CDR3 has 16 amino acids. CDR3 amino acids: CASRLYGTSGYNEQFF. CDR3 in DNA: TGTGCCAGCCGCCTTTACGGGACTAGCGGATACAATGAGCAGTTCTTC.

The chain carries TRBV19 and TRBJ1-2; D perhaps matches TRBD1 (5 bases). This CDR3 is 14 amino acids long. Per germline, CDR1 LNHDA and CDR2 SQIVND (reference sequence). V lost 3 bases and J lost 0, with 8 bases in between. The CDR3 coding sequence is TGTGCCAGTAGTATCCAGGGCACTAACTATGGCTACACCTTC. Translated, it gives CASSIQGTNYGYTF.

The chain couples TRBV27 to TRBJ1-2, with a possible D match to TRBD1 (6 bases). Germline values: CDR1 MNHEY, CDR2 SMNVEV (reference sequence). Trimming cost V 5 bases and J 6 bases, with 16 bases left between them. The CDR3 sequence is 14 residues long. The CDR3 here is CASSPDRGGDGYTF. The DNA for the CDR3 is TGTGCCAGCAGTCCGGATAGGGGGGGGGATGGCTACACCTTC.

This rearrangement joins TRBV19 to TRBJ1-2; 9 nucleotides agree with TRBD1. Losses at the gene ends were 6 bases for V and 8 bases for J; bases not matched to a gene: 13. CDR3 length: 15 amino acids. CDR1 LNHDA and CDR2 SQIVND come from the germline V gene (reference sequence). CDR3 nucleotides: TGTGCCAGTAGCCGCGCCGGGACAGGGACGGAGGGCTACACCTTC. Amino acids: CASSRAGTGTEGYTF.

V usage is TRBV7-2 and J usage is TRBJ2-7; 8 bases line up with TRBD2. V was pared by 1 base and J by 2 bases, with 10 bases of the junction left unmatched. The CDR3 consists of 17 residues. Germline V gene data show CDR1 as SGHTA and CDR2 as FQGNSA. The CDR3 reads CASSLGGWAGGTYEQYF. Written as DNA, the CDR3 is TGTGCCAGCAGCTTAGGAGGGTGGGCGGGGGGTACCTACGAGCAGTACTTC.

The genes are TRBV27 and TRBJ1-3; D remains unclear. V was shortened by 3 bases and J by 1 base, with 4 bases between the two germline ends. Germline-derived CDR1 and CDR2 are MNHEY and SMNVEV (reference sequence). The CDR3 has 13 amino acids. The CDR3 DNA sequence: TGTGCCAGCAGTTTCAGGTCTGGAAACACCATATATTTT. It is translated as CASSFRSGNTIYF.

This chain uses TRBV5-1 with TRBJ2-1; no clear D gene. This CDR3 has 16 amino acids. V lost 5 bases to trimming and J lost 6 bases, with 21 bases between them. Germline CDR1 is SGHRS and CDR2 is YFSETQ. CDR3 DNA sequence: TGCGCCAGCAGACCTACGCAGGCTGCCCCCCCCAATGAGCAGTTCTTC. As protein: CASRPTQAAPPNEQFF.

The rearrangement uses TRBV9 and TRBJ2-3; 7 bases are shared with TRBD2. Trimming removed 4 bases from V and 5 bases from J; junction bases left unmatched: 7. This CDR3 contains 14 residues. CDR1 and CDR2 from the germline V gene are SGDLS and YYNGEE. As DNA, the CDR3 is TGTGCCAGCAGCTCGGGACTATCCGGAGATACGCAGTATTTT. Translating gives CASSSGLSGDTQYF.

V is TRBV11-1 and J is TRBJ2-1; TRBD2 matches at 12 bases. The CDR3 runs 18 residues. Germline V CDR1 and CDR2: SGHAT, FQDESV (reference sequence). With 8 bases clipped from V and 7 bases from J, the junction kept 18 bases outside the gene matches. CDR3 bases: TGTGCCAGCCGAAAAGGGCTAGCGGGAGGGCCTAGTGTAAATGAGCAGTTCTTC. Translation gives CASRKGLAGGPSVNEQFF.

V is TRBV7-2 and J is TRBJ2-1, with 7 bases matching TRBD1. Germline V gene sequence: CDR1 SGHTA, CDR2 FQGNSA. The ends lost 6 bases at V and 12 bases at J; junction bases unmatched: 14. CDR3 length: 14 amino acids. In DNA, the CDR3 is TGTGCCAGCAGGACCAATGAGGGACAGAGAGGGCAGTTCTTC. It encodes CASRTNEGQRGQFF.

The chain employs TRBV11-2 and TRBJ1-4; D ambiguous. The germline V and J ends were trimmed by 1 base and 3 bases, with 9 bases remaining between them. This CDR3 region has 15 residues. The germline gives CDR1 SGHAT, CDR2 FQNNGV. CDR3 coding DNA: TGTGCCAGCAGCTTAGGTGCGTTCCCTAATGAAAAACTGTTTTTT. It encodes CASSLGAFPNEKLFF.

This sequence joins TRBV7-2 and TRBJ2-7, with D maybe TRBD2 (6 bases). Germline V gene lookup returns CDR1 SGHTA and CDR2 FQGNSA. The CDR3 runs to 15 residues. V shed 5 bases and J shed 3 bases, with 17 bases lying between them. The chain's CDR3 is CASSQLGLALYEQYF. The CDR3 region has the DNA TGTGCCAGCAGCCAGCTGGGACTCGCGCTCTACGAGCAGTACTTC.

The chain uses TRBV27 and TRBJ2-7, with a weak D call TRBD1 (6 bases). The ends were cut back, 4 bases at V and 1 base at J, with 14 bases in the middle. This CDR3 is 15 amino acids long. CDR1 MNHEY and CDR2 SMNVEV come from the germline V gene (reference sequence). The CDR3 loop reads CASSSDGTLSYEQYF. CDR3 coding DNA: TGTGCCAGCAGTTCAGACGGGACACTATCCTACGAGCAGTACTTC.

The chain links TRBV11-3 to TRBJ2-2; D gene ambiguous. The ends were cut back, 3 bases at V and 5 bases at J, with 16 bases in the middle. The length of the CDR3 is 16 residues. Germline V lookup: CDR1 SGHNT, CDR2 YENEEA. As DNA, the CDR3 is TGTGCCAGCAGCTTCTCATCCTACTCTGAGACCGGGGAGCTGTTTTTT. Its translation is CASSFSSYSETGELFF.

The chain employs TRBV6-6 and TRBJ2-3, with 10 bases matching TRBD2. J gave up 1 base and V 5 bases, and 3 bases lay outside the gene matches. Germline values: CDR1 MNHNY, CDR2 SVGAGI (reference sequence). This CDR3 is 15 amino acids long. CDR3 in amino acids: CASSSGRAGTDTQYF. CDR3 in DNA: TGTGCCAGCAGTAGCGGGAGGGCCGGCACAGATACGCAGTATTTT.

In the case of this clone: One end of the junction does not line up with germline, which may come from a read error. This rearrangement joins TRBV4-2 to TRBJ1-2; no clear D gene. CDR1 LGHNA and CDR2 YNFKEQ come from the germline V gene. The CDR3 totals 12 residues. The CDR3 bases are TGTGCCAGCAGCCAAGAGTCGTACAGACCAAGCTTC. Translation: CASSQESYRPSF.

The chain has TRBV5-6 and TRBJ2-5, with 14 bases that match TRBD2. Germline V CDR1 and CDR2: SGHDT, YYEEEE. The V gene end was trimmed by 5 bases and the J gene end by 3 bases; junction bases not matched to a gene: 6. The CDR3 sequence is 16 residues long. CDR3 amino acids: CASRHTGLAGEETQYF. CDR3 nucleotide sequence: TGTGCCAGCAGACACACGGGACTAGCGGGGGAAGAGACCCAGTACTTC.

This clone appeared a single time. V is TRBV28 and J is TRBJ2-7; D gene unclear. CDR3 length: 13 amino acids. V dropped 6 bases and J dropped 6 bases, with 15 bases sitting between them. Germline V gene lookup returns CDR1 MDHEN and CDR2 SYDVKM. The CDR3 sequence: CASSLDFFREQYF. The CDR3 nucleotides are TGTGCCAGCAGCCTAGATTTTTTTCGCGAGCAGTACTTC.

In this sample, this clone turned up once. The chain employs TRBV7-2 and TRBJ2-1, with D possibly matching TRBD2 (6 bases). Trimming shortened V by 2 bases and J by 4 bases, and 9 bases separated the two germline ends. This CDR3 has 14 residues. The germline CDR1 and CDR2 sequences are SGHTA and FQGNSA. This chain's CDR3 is CASSLKRAYNEQFF. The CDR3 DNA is TGTGCCAGCAGCTTAAAGCGGGCGTACAATGAGCAGTTCTTC.

The CDR3 reads CASSLTPSSYNSPLHF. Written as DNA, the CDR3 is TGCGCCAGCAGCTTGACGCCGAGCTCCTATAATTCACCCCTCCACTTT. This chain uses TRBV5-1 with TRBJ1-6; D unclear. V lost 1 base to trimming and J lost 0 bases, with 8 bases between them. CDR1 is SGHRS, CDR2 YFSETQ, per germline. The CDR3 is made up of 16 amino acids.

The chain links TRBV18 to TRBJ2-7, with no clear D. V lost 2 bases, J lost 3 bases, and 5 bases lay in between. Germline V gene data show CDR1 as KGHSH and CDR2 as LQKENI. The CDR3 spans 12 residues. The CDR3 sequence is CASSPTGYEQYF. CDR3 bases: TGTGCCAGCTCACCAACGGGCTACGAGCAGTACTTC.

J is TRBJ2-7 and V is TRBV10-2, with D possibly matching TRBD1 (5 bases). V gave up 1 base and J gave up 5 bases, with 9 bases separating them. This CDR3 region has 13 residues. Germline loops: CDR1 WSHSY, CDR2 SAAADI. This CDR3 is CASSELTDHEQYF. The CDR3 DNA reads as TGCGCCAGCAGTGAGTTGACAGACCACGAGCAGTACTTC.

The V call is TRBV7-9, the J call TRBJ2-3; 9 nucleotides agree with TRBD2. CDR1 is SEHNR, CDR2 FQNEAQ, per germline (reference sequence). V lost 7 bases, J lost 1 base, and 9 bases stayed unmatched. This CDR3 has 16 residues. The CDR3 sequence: CASITAGGRGTDTQYF. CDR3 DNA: TGTGCCAGCATTACAGCGGGGGGAAGGGGCACAGATACGCAGTATTTT.

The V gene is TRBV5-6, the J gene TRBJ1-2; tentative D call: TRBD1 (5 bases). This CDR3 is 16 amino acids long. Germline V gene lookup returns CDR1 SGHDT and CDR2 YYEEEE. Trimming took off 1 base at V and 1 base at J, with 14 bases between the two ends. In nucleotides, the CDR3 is TGTGCCAGCAGCTTGAGGTGGACATCTAGTAACTATGGCTACACCTTC. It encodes CASSLRWTSSNYGYTF.